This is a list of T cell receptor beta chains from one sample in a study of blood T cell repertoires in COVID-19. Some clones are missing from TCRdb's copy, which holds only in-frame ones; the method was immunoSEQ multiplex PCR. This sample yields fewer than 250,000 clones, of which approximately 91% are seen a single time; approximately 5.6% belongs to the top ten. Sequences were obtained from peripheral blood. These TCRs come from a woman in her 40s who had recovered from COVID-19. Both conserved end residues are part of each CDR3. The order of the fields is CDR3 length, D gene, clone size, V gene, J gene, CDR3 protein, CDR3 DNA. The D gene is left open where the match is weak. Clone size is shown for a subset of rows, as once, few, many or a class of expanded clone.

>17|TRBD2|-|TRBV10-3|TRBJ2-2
CAITGTSGSLRTGELFF
TGTGCCATCACCGGGACTAGCGGGAGCCTTCGAACCGGGGAGCTGTTTTTT
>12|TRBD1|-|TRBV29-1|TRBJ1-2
CSVPDRTVGYTF
TGCAGCGTTCCGGACAGGACGGTTGGCTACACCTTC
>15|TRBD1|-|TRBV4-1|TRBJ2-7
CASSQEGTGTYEQYF
TGCGCCAGCAGCCAAGAAGGGACAGGTACCTACGAGCAGTACTTC
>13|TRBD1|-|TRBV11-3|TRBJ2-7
CASSLVQGGEQYF
TGTGCCAGCAGCTTAGTACAGGGGGGCGAGCAGTACTTC
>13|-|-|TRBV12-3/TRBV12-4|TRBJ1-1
CASKRQKNTEAFF
TGTGCCAGCAAACGACAGAAGAACACTGAAGCTTTCTTT
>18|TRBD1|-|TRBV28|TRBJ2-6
CASSPNRGGAVGANVLTF
TGTGCCAGCAGTCCCAATCGAGGGGGCGCGGTGGGGGCCAACGTCCTGACTTTC
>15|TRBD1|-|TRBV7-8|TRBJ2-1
CASSRRDSKNNEQFF
TGTGCCAGCAGCCGCCGGGACAGCAAAAACAATGAGCAGTTCTTC
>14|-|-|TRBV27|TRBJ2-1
CASSWASPDDEQFF
TGTGCCAGCAGTTGGGCGAGCCCCGACGATGAGCAGTTCTTC
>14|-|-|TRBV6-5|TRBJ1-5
CASMRSNSNQPQHF
TGTGCCAGCATGAGGTCAAATAGCAATCAGCCCCAGCATTTT
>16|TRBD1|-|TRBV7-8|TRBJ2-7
CASSIRDRETSYEQYF
TGTGCCAGCAGCATCCGGGACAGGGAGACTTCCTACGAGCAGTACTTC
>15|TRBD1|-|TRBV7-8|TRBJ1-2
CASSPKGAANYGYTF
TGTGCCAGCAGCCCAAAGGGGGCGGCCAACTATGGCTACACCTTC
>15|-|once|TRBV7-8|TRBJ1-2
CASSLAGAGRNGYTF
TGTGCCAGCAGCTTAGCAGGAGCGGGACGCAATGGCTACACCTTC
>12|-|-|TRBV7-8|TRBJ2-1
CASSLDRAVEFF
TGTGCCAGCAGCTTGGACAGAGCCGTCGAGTTCTTC
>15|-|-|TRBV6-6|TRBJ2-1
CASSYLATLYNEQFF
TGTGCCAGCAGTTACTTAGCCACCCTATACAATGAGCAGTTCTTC
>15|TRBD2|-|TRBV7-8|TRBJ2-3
CASSRGLGRADTQYF
TGTGCCAGCAGCCGGGGACTAGGGAGGGCAGATACGCAGTATTTT
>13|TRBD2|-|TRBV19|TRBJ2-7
CASSIGGGAVLYF
TGTGCCAGTAGTATAGGGGGAGGGGCCGTTTTGTACTTC
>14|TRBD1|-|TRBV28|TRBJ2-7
CASSLKARQGVGNF
TGTGCCAGCAGTTTAAAGGCGAGACAGGGAGTCGGCAACTTC
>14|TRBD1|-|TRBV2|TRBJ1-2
CASSGLQGVGGYTF
TGTGCCAGCAGTGGCCTACAGGGGGTTGGCGGCTACACCTTC
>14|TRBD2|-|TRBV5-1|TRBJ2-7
CASSPRTSAYEQYF
TGCGCCAGCAGCCCCCGGACTAGCGCTTACGAGCAGTACTTC
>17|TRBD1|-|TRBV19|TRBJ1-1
CASSRGQGAWRNTEAFF
TGTGCCAGTAGTAGGGGGCAGGGGGCGTGGAGGAACACTGAAGCTTTCTTT
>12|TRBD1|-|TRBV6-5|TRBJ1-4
CASVGTGGKLFF
TGTGCCAGCGTGGGGACAGGAGGAAAACTGTTTTTT
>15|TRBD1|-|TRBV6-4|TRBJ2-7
CASSGDSRSSYEQYF
TGTGCCAGCAGTGGGGACAGCCGTTCCTCCTACGAGCAGTACTTC
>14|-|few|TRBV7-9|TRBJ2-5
CASSPGREEETQYF
TGTGCCAGCAGCCCCGGCCGAGAGGAGGAGACCCAGTACTTC
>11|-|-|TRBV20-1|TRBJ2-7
CSSPGETEQYF
TGCAGCTCGCCAGGGGAAACCGAGCAGTACTTC
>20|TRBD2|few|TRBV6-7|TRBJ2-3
CASSYDQGLAGEASTDTQYF
TGTGCCAGCAGTTACGATCAAGGACTAGCGGGAGAGGCCAGCACAGATACGCAGTATTTT
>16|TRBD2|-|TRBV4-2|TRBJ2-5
CASSHGTSGRDETQYF
TGTGCCAGCAGCCACGGGACTAGCGGGAGGGACGAGACCCAGTACTTC
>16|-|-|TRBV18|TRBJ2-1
CASSPSVHGGYNEQFF
TGTGCCAGCTCACCAAGTGTCCACGGGGGCTACAATGAGCAGTTCTTC